These 26 T cell receptor beta chains were all obtained from the same sample, sequenced in a study of T cell changes during pregnancy in multiple sclerosis. The table came from immunoSEQ multiplex PCR; TCRdb's copy has only in-frame clones and leaves some out. The table lists 51,000 or so clones, just over 90% of them singletons. The sequencing used peripheral blood, collected in the second trimester of pregnancy. Receptor source: a female donor with multiple sclerosis, enrolled in a pregnancy study.

The rearrangement uses TRBV18 and TRBJ1-2, with TRBD1 matching over 10 bases. CDR3 length equals 13 residues. With 4 bases clipped from V and 8 bases from J, the junction kept 4 bases outside the gene matches. The germline CDR1 and CDR2 sequences are KGHSH and LQKENI. The CDR3, as DNA: TGTGCCAGCTCACTGACAGGGGGCCAGGGCTACACCTTC. Encoded protein: CASSLTGGQGYTF.

This chain links TRBV19 with TRBJ1-5; no reliable D call. Trimming took off 3 bases at V and 4 bases at J, with 13 bases between the two ends. Germline-derived CDR1 and CDR2 are LNHDA and SQIVND (reference sequence). This CDR3 region has 15 residues. CDR3 DNA: TGTGCCAGTAGTATCCTCAGCTCGGGTAATCAGCCCCAGCATTTT. It yields the protein CASSILSSGNQPQHF.

This clone was observed a single time. The gene calls are TRBV14 and TRBJ2-3, with D unresolved. The CDR3 consists of 15 residues. With 6 bases removed from V and 4 bases from J, the gap between germline ends came to 17 bases. Germline lookup yields CDR1 SGHDN and CDR2 FVKESK. The CDR3 is CASRLSRLGADTQYF. The DNA of the CDR3 is TGTGCCAGCAGGCTCTCTAGGTTGGGTGCAGATACGCAGTATTTT.

V usage is TRBV27 and J usage is TRBJ2-7; 8 positions match TRBD1. The CDR3 covers 14 residues. V trimming: 5 bases; J trimming: 2 bases; junction bases outside the gene matches: 5. The germline V gene has CDR1 MNHEY and CDR2 SMNVEV (reference sequence). This chain's CDR3 is CASSDRGKTYEQYF. As DNA, the CDR3 is TGTGCCAGCAGTGACAGGGGAAAGACCTACGAGCAGTACTTC.

This chain joins TRBV7-9 and TRBJ2-1; 8 bases fit TRBD1. This CDR3 is built from 14 residues. The germline V gene has CDR1 SEHNR and CDR2 FQNEAQ (reference sequence). V lost 1 base, J lost 6 bases, and 2 bases stayed unmatched. The CDR3 bases are TGTGCCAGCAGCTTAGTCGGGACAGGCAATGAGCAGTTCTTC. It specifies CASSLVGTGNEQFF.

The CDR3 reads CASSLISGGGTDTQYF. The CDR3, as DNA: TGTGCCAGCAGCTTAATTAGCGGAGGAGGCACAGATACGCAGTATTTT. V usage is TRBV7-3 and J usage is TRBJ2-3; tentative D call: TRBD2 (6 bases). CDR3 size: 16 residues. Trimming cost V 1 base and J 1 base, with 12 bases left between them. The germline gives CDR1 SGHTA, CDR2 FQGTGA.

The chain links TRBV28 to TRBJ2-5; 8 nucleotides align to TRBD1. The J call is uncertain, as TRBJ2-7 better fits the DNA end. Per germline, CDR1 MDHEN and CDR2 SYDVKM. The CDR3 is 14 residues long. In DNA, the CDR3 is TGTGCCAGCAGTTCCCAGGACAGGGAGTACGAGCAGTACTTC. This encodes CASSSQDREYEQYF.

This sequence joins TRBV7-2 and TRBJ2-2, with a tentative D call TRBD2 (5 bases). This CDR3 has 16 amino acids. Germline CDR1 SGHTA, CDR2 FQGNSA. V was cut by 1 base and J by 5 bases, with 14 bases left in between. DNA for the CDR3: TGTGCCAGCAGCTTAGGTAGCGTCCCGTATACCGGGGAGCTGTTTTTT. This encodes CASSLGSVPYTGELFF.

The V gene is TRBV27, the J gene TRBJ2-1, with D unclear. V was clipped by 2 bases and J by 10 bases, with 9 bases between them. Germline CDR1 is MNHEY and CDR2 is SMNVEV (reference sequence). The CDR3 length is 12 residues. Here the CDR3 reads CASSLNPGEQFF. The CDR3 nucleotides read TGTGCCAGCAGTTTAAATCCCGGGGAGCAGTTCTTC.

The chain links TRBV7-2 to TRBJ2-2, with 7 bases that match TRBD2. Germline V gene data show CDR1 as SGHTA and CDR2 as FQGNSA. The CDR3 extends over 15 amino acids. V was clipped by 5 bases and J by 6 bases; unmatched bases: 9. The CDR3 bases are TGTGCCAGCAGCCTCAGCGGGAAAGGGCCCGGGGAGCTGTTTTTT. Translated: CASSLSGKGPGELFF.

The CDR3 here is CASSLQGTPGNTIYF. CDR3 DNA sequence: TGTGCCAGCAGCTTGCAGGGGACCCCTGGAAACACCATATATTTT. The chain employs TRBV5-5 and TRBJ1-3; D might be TRBD1 (6 bases). The germline V and J ends were trimmed by 1 base and 2 bases, with 10 bases remaining between them. This CDR3 comprises 15 residues. Germline lookup yields CDR1 SGHKS and CDR2 YYEKEE (reference sequence).

The chain combines TRBV4-3 with TRBJ2-3; 11 nucleotides align to TRBD2. CDR3 size: 15 residues. The junction had 2 bases not matched to a gene; V was cut back by 2 bases and J by 4 bases. Germline loops: CDR1 LGHNA, CDR2 YSLEER. The CDR3 DNA is TGCGCCAGCAGCCAAACTAGCGGGAGTCCAGATACGCAGTATTTT. Translation: CASSQTSGSPDTQYF.

This chain uses TRBV5-1 with TRBJ2-7; 11 nucleotides align to TRBD2. CDR1 and CDR2 from the germline V gene are SGHRS and YFSETQ. The CDR3 sequence is 14 residues long. With V trimmed by 5 bases and J by 3 bases, 4 bases remained unmatched. CDR3 coding DNA: TGCGCCAGCAGGGGGGGACTAGCGGACTACGAGCAGTACTTC. It codes for CASRGGLADYEQYF.

The chain carries TRBV5-1 and TRBJ2-1, with D possibly TRBD2 on 5 matching bases. Germline CDR1 is SGHRS and CDR2 is YFSETQ. With 4 bases removed from V and 9 bases from J, the gap between germline ends came to 14 bases. The CDR3 totals 13 residues. CDR3 in amino acids: CASSTPLVGEQFF. CDR3 DNA: TGCGCCAGCAGCACACCACTAGTCGGTGAGCAGTTCTTC.

The V call is TRBV2, the J call TRBJ2-3; 11 bases are shared with TRBD1. V lost 8 bases, J lost 4 bases, and 2 bases stayed unmatched. CDR1 is SNHLY, CDR2 FYNNEI, per germline. The CDR3 runs to 13 residues. Here the CDR3 reads CASEGQGADTQYF. The DNA for the CDR3 is TGTGCCAGCGAGGGACAGGGGGCAGATACGCAGTATTTT. The full variable domain, in which reference TRBV2 and TRBJ2-3 provide the parts outside the CDR3, is EPEVTQTPSHQVTQMGQEVILRCVPISNHLYFYWYRQILGQKVEFLVSFYNNEISEKSEIFDDQFSVERPDGSNFTLKIRSTKLEDSAMYFCASEGQGADTQYFGPGTRLTVL.

The chain links TRBV6-1 to TRBJ1-5, with D tentatively TRBD1 (5 bases). V was pared by 3 bases and J by 7 bases, with 10 bases between. The CDR3 is 13 amino acids. Germline V CDR1 and CDR2: MNHNS, SASEGT. The CDR3 DNA reads as TGTGCCAGCAGTGACCGACAGTTCCAGCCCCAGCATTTT. Residues: CASSDRQFQPQHF.

V gene TRBV25-1 combines with J gene TRBJ1-1, with D hard to call. Germline values: CDR1 MGHDK, CDR2 SYGVNS. V lost 8 bases, J lost 2 bases, and 6 bases lay in between. The CDR3 sequence is 11 residues long. The CDR3 is CASVHNTEAFF. The CDR3, as DNA: TGTGCCAGCGTACACAACACTGAAGCTTTCTTT.

V and J are TRBV7-9 and TRBJ1-1; 10 bases fit TRBD1. The CDR3 covers 16 residues. Germline CDR1 reads SEHNR; CDR2 reads FQNEAQ (reference sequence). J gave up 1 base and V 5 bases, and 7 bases lay outside the gene matches. The CDR3 reads CASSRGTGAKNTEAFF. As DNA, the CDR3 is TGTGCCAGCAGCCGAGGGACAGGGGCGAAGAACACTGAAGCTTTCTTT.

The CDR3 DNA sequence: TGTGCCAGCAGGAGTAGCGGGGACAATGAGCAGTTCTTC. Encoded protein: CASRSSGDNEQFF. The V gene is TRBV7-9, the J gene TRBJ2-1; 8 nucleotides align to TRBD2. The CDR3 loop spans 13 amino acids. Germline CDR1 and CDR2: SEHNR and FQNEAQ (reference sequence). Unmatched junction bases numbered 3, after V lost 6 bases and J lost 5 bases.

J is TRBJ2-1 and V is TRBV7-2; maybe TRBD2 (5 bases). The CDR3 has 17 amino acids. In germline, CDR1 is SGHTA, CDR2 FQGNSA. Trimming cost V 5 bases and J 4 bases, with 21 bases left between them. As DNA, the CDR3 is TGTGCCAGCAGCCCCCATTTGGGAGAGGGTTTGTACAATGAGCAGTTCTTC. It translates to CASSPHLGEGLYNEQFF.

The chain has TRBV7-9 and TRBJ2-2; 11 nucleotides line up with TRBD2. Germline-derived CDR1 and CDR2 are SEHNR and FQNEAQ (reference sequence). The trim removed 8 bases at V and 7 bases at J, leaving 6 bases unmatched. This CDR3 is built from 14 residues. The CDR3 reads CASVAGGPRGELFF. In DNA, the CDR3 is TGTGCCAGCGTAGCGGGAGGGCCCCGCGGGGAGCTGTTTTTT.

The chain carries TRBV19 and TRBJ1-1, with D tentatively TRBD1 (6 bases). Germline lookup yields CDR1 LNHDA and CDR2 SQIVND (reference sequence). The CDR3 runs to 16 residues. The germline V and J ends were trimmed by 0 bases and 5 bases, with 16 bases remaining between them. CDR3 coding DNA: TGTGCCAGTAGTATAGAGGGCGGGGGGCGACGAACTGAAGCTTTCTTT. As protein: CASSIEGGGRRTEAFF.

The rearrangement links TRBV4-3 to TRBJ1-2; D might be TRBD1 (5 bases). Trimming stripped 0 bases from V and 5 bases from J, with 19 bases between. CDR1 is LGHNA, CDR2 YSLEER, per germline. The CDR3 runs to 17 residues. The chain's CDR3 is CASSQEILHRIGYGYTF. The CDR3 region has the DNA TGCGCCAGCAGCCAAGAAATACTCCACAGGATCGGATATGGCTACACCTTC.

V is TRBV5-1 and J is TRBJ2-2; D is unresolved. The CDR3 extends over 11 amino acids. Germline V gives CDR1 SGHRS, CDR2 YFSETQ. Trimming removed 4 bases from V and 7 bases from J, with 5 bases in between. In nucleotides, the CDR3 is TGCGCCAGCAGCAGGAGCGGGGAGCTGTTTTTT. As protein: CASSRSGELFF.

V is TRBV29-1 and J is TRBJ2-1; 11 positions match TRBD2. Unmatched junction bases numbered 12, after V lost 3 bases and J lost 8 bases. This CDR3 is built from 16 residues. CDR1 and CDR2 (germline): SQVTM, ANQGSEA. The DNA for the CDR3 is TGCAGCGTTGAGCGCGTAGCGGGAGGGAAGGGCCATGAGCAGTTCTTC. Amino acid sequence: CSVERVAGGKGHEQFF.

This clone was observed a single time. The CDR3 DNA reads as TGCAGCGAACTAGCGACCGGTTACAATGAGCAGTTCTTC. It is translated as CSELATGYNEQFF. The chain links TRBV29-1 to TRBJ2-1; 7 bases line up with TRBD2. In germline, CDR1 is SQVTM, CDR2 ANQGSEA. The CDR3 loop spans 13 amino acids. The V and J ends lost 7 bases and 4 bases, in that order; junction bases with no gene match: 7.